The clone carrying this T cell receptor beta chain was seen only once. The data were taken from a study of blood T cell repertoires in COVID-19. Study context: PBMCs, B-cell-depleted T cells, or T cells provided the cDNA or gDNA that made up the material.

Data came from immunoSEQ multiplex PCR; TCRdb stores just in-frame clones and leaves some out. The sample records more than 85,000 clones, nearly 90% being singletons. J lost 8 bases, V lost 3 bases, and 9 bases had no gene match. CDR1 is LNHDA, CDR2 SQIVND, per germline (reference sequence). The CDR3 loop spans 14 amino acids. The receptor was isolated from a man in his 70s with acute or convalescent COVID-19. The gene calls are TRBV19 and TRBJ1-1; 7 bases agree with TRBD1. Material: peripheral blood. The CDR3 nucleotides are TGTGCCAGTAGTATTCGGGAGGGGGCTGCAGAAGCTTTCTTT. Translating gives CASSIREGAAEAFF.